These 10 T cell receptor beta chains were sequenced from one sample in a study of shared clonotypes between healthy human individuals. The protocol was immunoSEQ multiplex PCR, while the TCRdb copy is restricted to in-frame clones and leaves out a portion. The sample yields 850,000 to 1,100,000 clones, approximately 80% seen once. Source material: memory CD4+ T cells from PBMCs. Subset meaning: CD45RA-negative fraction. The receptors originated from a man between 18 and 35 years old in good health. Some clones in this sample may be carry-over from other donors' samples.

The CDR3 region has the DNA TGTGCCAGTAGTATAGGAGTGAACACTGAAGCTTTCTTT. Amino acids: CASSIGVNTEAFF. The chain combines TRBV19 with TRBJ1-1, with unresolved D. Germline V gene sequence: CDR1 LNHDA, CDR2 SQIVND (reference sequence). V was clipped by 1 base and J by 0 bases, with 3 bases between them. The CDR3 runs to 13 residues.

The CDR3 coding sequence is TGTGCCAGCAGCTTCCTGACTAGCTCCACACCTGCCTACGAGCAGTACTTC. This codes for CASSFLTSSTPAYEQYF. The chain combines TRBV7-2 with TRBJ2-7, with TRBD2 identical over 7 bases. With 3 bases clipped from V and 2 bases from J, the junction kept 13 bases outside the gene matches. The CDR3 runs to 17 residues. Germline CDR1 reads SGHTA; CDR2 reads FQGNSA. The full variable domain, its missing parts supplied by reference TRBV7-2 and TRBJ2-7, is GAGVSQSPSNKVTEKGKDVELRCDPISGHTALYWYRQSLGQGLEFLIYFQGNSAPDKSGLPSDRFSAERTGGSVSTLTIQRTQQEDSAVYLCASSFLTSSTPAYEQYFGPGTRLTVT.

The rearrangement links TRBV6-6 to TRBJ2-7, with 12 bases aligning to TRBD1. The CDR3 has 16 residues. V trimming: 4 bases; J trimming: 0 bases; junction bases outside the gene matches: 4. Germline V CDR1 and CDR2: MNHNY, SVGAGI (reference sequence). The CDR3 is CASSLGTGGNSYEQYF. The CDR3 bases are TGTGCCAGCAGTTTAGGGACAGGGGGCAACTCCTACGAGCAGTACTTC.

The chain joins TRBV11-2 to TRBJ1-1, with 9 positions matching TRBD1. Germline V gene lookup returns CDR1 SGHAT and CDR2 FQNNGV. V trimming: 2 bases; J trimming: 5 bases; junction bases outside the gene matches: 3. There are 14 residues in the CDR3. The DNA of the CDR3 is TGTGCCAGCAGCTTAACAGGGGGCTGGACTGAAGCTTTCTTT. Translating gives CASSLTGGWTEAFF.

Only a few counts were recorded for this clone. This chain uses TRBV5-6 with TRBJ1-1; TRBD1 aligns across 8 bases. The CDR3 extends over 15 amino acids. Germline CDR1 is SGHDT and CDR2 is YYEEEE. Trimming removed 0 bases from V and 4 bases from J; junction bases left unmatched: 5. The CDR3 sequence is CASSLGAGGGTEAFF. The CDR3 DNA follows: TGTGCCAGCAGCTTGGGGGCAGGGGGCGGCACTGAAGCTTTCTTT.

In nucleotides, the CDR3 is TGTGCCAGTAGCAGCGGCGGGGGAGGGAATGAGCAGTTCTTC. Translation: CASSSGGGGNEQFF. The chain links TRBV19 to TRBJ2-1; 7 bases match TRBD2. The V gene end was trimmed by 6 bases and the J gene end by 7 bases; junction bases not matched to a gene: 9. This CDR3 is built from 14 residues. Germline V gene lookup returns CDR1 LNHDA and CDR2 SQIVND (reference sequence).

The chain uses TRBV30 and TRBJ2-5; D is unresolved. The germline V gene has CDR1 GTSNPN and CDR2 SVGIG (reference sequence). The CDR3 is made up of 12 amino acids. The ends were cut back, 3 bases at V and 8 bases at J, with 13 bases in the middle. The CDR3 DNA sequence: TGTGCCTGGAGCCCCCAGACTTTTACCCAGTACTTC. Translating gives CAWSPQTFTQYF.

V is TRBV2 and J is TRBJ2-7, with 8 positions matching TRBD2. V lost 7 bases to trimming and J lost 2 bases; unmatched junction nucleotides: 10. The germline V gene has CDR1 SNHLY and CDR2 FYNNEI. The CDR3 contains 15 residues. The CDR3 sequence is CASTDLTSATYEQYF. In DNA form, the CDR3 reads TGTGCCAGCACCGACCTGACTAGCGCAACCTACGAGCAGTACTTC.

The V gene is TRBV28, the J gene TRBJ2-3; no clear D. There are 13 residues in the CDR3. Per the germline V gene, CDR1 is MDHEN and CDR2 is SYDVKM. The V end was cut by 2 bases, the J end by 2 bases, with 5 bases between. The CDR3 DNA sequence: TGTGCCAGCAGTTTAGCCAACACAGATACGCAGTATTTT. Translation: CASSLANTDTQYF.

The rearrangement joins TRBV28 to TRBJ2-1; unclear D gene. This CDR3 is 17 amino acids long. The germline V and J ends were trimmed by 2 bases and 3 bases, with 17 bases remaining between them. CDR1 and CDR2 from the germline V gene are MDHEN and SYDVKM. The CDR3 region has the DNA TGTGCCAGCAGTTTAGAGGTGAGCTCATTTAACTACAATGAGCAGTTCTTC. It codes for CASSLEVSSFNYNEQFF.